There are a few counts of the clone carrying this TCR beta chain. What it binds is unknown. Genomic DNA acted as the template from which TCR beta VDJ combination and CDR3 sequence profiling were carried out. TCRdb re-called the reads through MiXCR, storing one row per CDR3 protein. In the table there are some 180,000 distinct CDR3 sequences, 35% to 50% of which are singletons. These data are taken from a study of CD8+CD57+ T cells in acquired aplastic anemia. Study-wide context: When averaged, DNA from sorted CD4+ and CD8+ cells came to 3.2 ug. Read counts for CD4+ cells (from healthy donors) averaged about 10 million.

General study results and limits: The study found no significant CD8+ Simpson's diversity difference between patients and controls.

Trimming stripped 1 base from V and 5 bases from J, with 8 bases between. The CDR3 has 13 amino acids. CDR1 SEHNR and CDR2 FQNEAQ come from the germline V gene (reference sequence). The receptor was isolated from a human donor in good health. Sequenced: sorted CD4+, CD8+, or CD8+CD57+ T cells (not recorded which) from PBMCs. The chain couples TRBV7-9 to TRBJ2-5; D gene ambiguous. The CDR3 nucleotides read TGTGCCAGCAGCTTAGAGGAGTGGGAGACCCAGTACTTC. Translating it yields CASSLEEWETQYF.